The 9 T cell receptor beta chains given below trace back to one sample, sequenced in a study of T cells in Graves' hyperthyroidism and ophthalmopathy. RNA transcripts gave rise to amplified TCR beta CDR3 regions. In the first-round RT-PCR of the TCR CDR3, the HTBI primer set was used. Using its own MiXCR run on the multiplex PCR reads, TCRdb lists one record per CDR3 protein. The sample holds 620,000 or so distinct CDR3 sequences, around 13% seen once. The sample comprised blood. These TCRs come from a woman between 50 and 59 years old with Graves' ophthalmopathy.

This clonotype was seen a handful of times. The V call is TRBV19, the J call TRBJ1-1, with no clear D. The V and J ends lost 4 bases and 2 bases respectively, with 8 bases between them. The germline V gene has CDR1 LNHDA and CDR2 SQIVND (reference sequence). The length of the CDR3 is 13 residues. In DNA, the CDR3 is TGTGCCAGTAGTAGTCGGAGCAACACTGAAGCTTTCTTT. It is translated as CASSSRSNTEAFF.

This clonotype appeared many times. This chain connects TRBV12-3 or TRBV12-4 to TRBJ2-3, with TRBD1 matching 9 bases. CDR3 length: 15 amino acids. V dropped 5 bases and J dropped 3; count of bases not matched to a gene: 6. For the CDR3, the DNA is TGTGCCAGCAGTACGGGACAGGGAAGAACAGATACGCAGTATTTT. Amino acids: CASSTGQGRTDTQYF.

This clonotype was seen ten or more times. The chain couples TRBV20-1 to TRBJ2-1; D is possibly TRBD1 (6 bases). The CDR3 contains 16 residues. V lost 0 bases to trimming and J lost 2 bases, with 14 bases between them. CDR1 and CDR2 (germline): DFQATT, SNEGSKA (reference sequence). CDR3 loop: CSARDNGQSAYNEQFF. The DNA for the CDR3 is TGCAGTGCTAGAGATAACGGACAGTCAGCCTACAATGAGCAGTTCTTC.

The chain employs TRBV3-1 and TRBJ2-7, with TRBD2 matching 11 bases. Trimming cost V 4 bases and J 6 bases; bases outside gene matches: 8. Per the germline V gene, CDR1 is LGHDT and CDR2 is YNNKEL (reference sequence). This CDR3 has 15 amino acids. CDR3 loop: CASSRLSGLAGEQYF. The CDR3 region has the DNA TGTGCCAGCAGCCGACTGTCCGGACTAGCGGGCGAGCAGTACTTC.

This clonotype came up many times. The V and J genes are TRBV20-1 and TRBJ2-4; perhaps TRBD1 as D (6 bases). Per germline, CDR1 DFQATT and CDR2 SNEGSKA (reference sequence). The V gene lost 2 bases and the J gene lost 1 base, with 12 bases spanning the gap. The CDR3 sequence is 15 residues long. CDR3 nucleotide sequence: TGCAGTGCTAGACCGGGGCAGGGGGCCAAAAACATTCAGTACTTC. Translated, it gives CSARPGQGAKNIQYF.

This clonotype has ten or more counts. The genes are TRBV20-1 and TRBJ2-1, with 16 bases aligning to TRBD2. Germline V gene data show CDR1 as DFQATT and CDR2 as SNEGSKA (reference sequence). This CDR3 is 18 amino acids long. V lost 1 base and J lost 1; bases outside the gene matches: 4. The DNA for the CDR3 is TGCAGTGCTAGAGTGAAGGGACTAGCGGGAGGGTCCTACAATGAGCAGTTCTTC. This gives the protein CSARVKGLAGGSYNEQFF.

This clonotype has at least ten counts. The DNA of the CDR3 is TGTGCCAGCAGGGTGGGCCCAGATACGCAGTATTTT. Protein: CASRVGPDTQYF. The chain employs TRBV2 and TRBJ2-3, with unresolved D. Trimming cost V 6 bases and J 4 bases, with 8 bases left between them. Germline-derived CDR1 and CDR2 are SNHLY and FYNNEI. The CDR3 has 12 residues.

The table lists this clonotype with many counts. The chain recombines TRBV4-2 with TRBJ2-3, with 8 nucleotides matching TRBD2. Trimming at V came to 0 bases and at J to 3 bases, leaving 5 bases not matched to a gene. This CDR3 spans 16 amino acids. Germline-derived CDR1 and CDR2 are LGHNA and YNFKEQ. The CDR3 region has the DNA TGTGCCAGCAGCCAAGATCCAGCGGGAGTAACAGATACGCAGTATTTT. This codes for CASSQDPAGVTDTQYF.

The chain employs TRBV18 and TRBJ1-1; TRBD1 aligns across 10 bases. This CDR3 contains 15 residues. V shed 3 bases, J shed 11 bases, and the junction held 12 bases outside the gene matches. From germline, CDR1 is KGHSH and CDR2 LQKENI. The CDR3 spells CASSPSDRGVLRAFF. The CDR3 nucleotides read TGTGCCAGCTCACCTTCGGACAGGGGGGTCCTCCGGGCTTTCTTT.